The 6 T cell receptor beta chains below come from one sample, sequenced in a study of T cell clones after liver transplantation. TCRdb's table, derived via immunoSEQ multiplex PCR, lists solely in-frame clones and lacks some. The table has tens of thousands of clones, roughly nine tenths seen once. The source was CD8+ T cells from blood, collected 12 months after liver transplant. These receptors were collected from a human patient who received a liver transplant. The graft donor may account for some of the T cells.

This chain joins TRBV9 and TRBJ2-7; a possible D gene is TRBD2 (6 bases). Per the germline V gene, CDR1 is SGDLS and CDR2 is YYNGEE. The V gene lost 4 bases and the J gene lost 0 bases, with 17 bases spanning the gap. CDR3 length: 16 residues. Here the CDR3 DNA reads TGTGCCAGCAGCCCCTTGGGCGGGGCCCTCTCCTACGAGCAGTACTTC. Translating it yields CASSPLGGALSYEQYF.

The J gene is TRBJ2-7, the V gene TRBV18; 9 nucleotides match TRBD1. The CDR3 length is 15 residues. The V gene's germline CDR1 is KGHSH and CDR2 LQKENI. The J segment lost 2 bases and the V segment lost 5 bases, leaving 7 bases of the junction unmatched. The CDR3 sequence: CASSSPQGAPYEQYF. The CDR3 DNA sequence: TGTGCCAGCTCATCTCCACAGGGGGCCCCCTACGAGCAGTACTTC.

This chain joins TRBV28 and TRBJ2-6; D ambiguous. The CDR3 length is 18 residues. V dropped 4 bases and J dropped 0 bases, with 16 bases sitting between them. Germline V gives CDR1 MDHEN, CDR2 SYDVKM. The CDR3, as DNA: TGTGCCAGCAGTTCCTCCCATCTTCTACACTCTGGGGCCAACGTCCTGACTTTC. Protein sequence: CASSSSHLLHSGANVLTF.

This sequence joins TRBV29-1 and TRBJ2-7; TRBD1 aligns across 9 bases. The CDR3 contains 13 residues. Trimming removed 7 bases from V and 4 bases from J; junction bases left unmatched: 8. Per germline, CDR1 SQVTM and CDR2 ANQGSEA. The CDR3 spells CSALGQGLYEQYF. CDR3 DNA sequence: TGCAGCGCCCTGGGACAGGGTCTTTACGAGCAGTACTTC.

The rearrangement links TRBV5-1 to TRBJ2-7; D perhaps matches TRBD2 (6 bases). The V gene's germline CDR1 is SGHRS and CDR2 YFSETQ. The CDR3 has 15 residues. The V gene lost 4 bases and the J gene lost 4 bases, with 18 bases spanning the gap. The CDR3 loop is CASSLEPGLIYEQYF. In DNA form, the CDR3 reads TGCGCCAGCAGCCTGGAACCGGGACTGATATACGAGCAGTACTTC.

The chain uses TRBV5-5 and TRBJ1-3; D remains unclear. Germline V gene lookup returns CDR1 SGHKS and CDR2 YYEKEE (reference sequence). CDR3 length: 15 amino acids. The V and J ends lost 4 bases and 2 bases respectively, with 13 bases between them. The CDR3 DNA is TGTGCCAGCAGCCAGGACGGCTACCCTGGAAACACCATATATTTT. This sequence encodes CASSQDGYPGNTIYF.